This section outlines one T cell receptor (beta chain) sequence together with its context. Under the authors' procedure: It was from reference gene primer amplification that nucleated cell counts were estimated. TCRdb's table, derived via immunoSEQ multiplex PCR, lists solely in-frame clones and lacks some. V and J calls and clone size are those listed in that table; D and trimming were worked out from the DNA. The sample carries about 290,000 clones, over 85% recorded once. Enrolment of Seattle patients took place during active infection, and they were followed longitudinally. Trimming pared 5 bases from V and 6 bases from J, leaving 16 bases between. The CDR3 runs 15 residues. Germline CDR1 and CDR2: SEHNR and FQNEAQ (reference sequence). The data derive from a study of blood T cell repertoires in COVID-19. Turning to the study itself: In each case, the material was cDNA or gDNA derived from T cells, B-cell-depleted T cells, or PBMCs.

Sequencing was carried out using peripheral blood. The V gene is TRBV7-9, the J gene TRBJ2-2, with D tentatively TRBD2 (5 bases). The receptor was derived from a woman aged 25 to 45 with COVID-19, enrolled during active disease. CDR3 in DNA: TGTGCCAGCAGCCCGACGAGCCCGAGGGCCGGGGAGCTGTTTTTT. It specifies CASSPTSPRAGELFF.